Shown below are 30 T cell receptor beta chains from a single sample sequenced in a study of cytotoxic CD8 clonotypes in ibrutinib-treated CLL. Clones were read by immunoSEQ multiplex PCR, and TCRdb kept only the in-frame ones, dropping some. The table has nearly 300,000 clones, about 72% seen once; the top ten hold 5.6%. This material consisted of PBMCs, taken at disease progression, from a patient treated with ibrutinib. The receptors stem from a human donor with chronic lymphocytic leukemia.

The rearrangement links TRBV4-1 to TRBJ2-7; D may be TRBD2 (6 bases). V was shortened by 3 bases and J by 3 bases, with 18 bases between the two germline ends. The CDR3 is 16 residues long. Looked up from germline, CDR1 is MGHRA and CDR2 is YSYEKL. The CDR3 sequence: CASSHTFARENYEQYF. CDR3 sequence (DNA): TGCGCCAGCAGCCATACATTCGCCCGGGAGAACTACGAGCAGTACTTC.

On this clone itself: Other DNA sequences in the sample encode the same CDR3. The V call is TRBV9, the J call TRBJ2-1; D not resolved. Germline V gene lookup returns CDR1 SGDLS and CDR2 YYNGEE. V was cut by 3 bases and J by 4 bases, with 5 bases left in between. The CDR3 extends over 12 amino acids. The CDR3 DNA sequence: TGTGCCAGCAGCGCGGGTTACAATGAGCAGTTCTTC. It specifies CASSAGYNEQFF.

The J gene is TRBJ2-3, the V gene TRBV27; possible D gene TRBD2, 6 bases. The CDR3 sequence is 15 residues long. The ends were cut back, 9 bases at V and 2 bases at J, with 18 bases in the middle. CDR1 and CDR2 from the germline V gene are MNHEY and SMNVEV (reference sequence). The CDR3 reads CASQVGLAHTDTQYF. The CDR3 coding sequence is TGTGCCAGTCAAGTTGGGCTAGCGCACACAGATACGCAGTATTTT.

The rearrangement links TRBV29-1 to TRBJ1-1; D is possibly TRBD1 (5 bases). Germline CDR1 SQVTM, CDR2 ANQGSEA. Trimming pared 4 bases from V and 0 bases from J, leaving 21 bases between. This CDR3 comprises 17 residues. The CDR3 region is CSVVGKGRGRMNTEAFF. In DNA form, the CDR3 reads TGCAGCGTTGTAGGTAAGGGGAGGGGACGAATGAACACTGAAGCTTTCTTT.

The CDR3 nucleotides read TGTGCCAGCAGCCCGGACTTCTACGAGCAGTACTTC. It encodes CASSPDFYEQYF. J is TRBJ2-7 and V is TRBV14; D is possibly TRBD2 (5 bases). CDR1 and CDR2 (germline): SGHDN, FVKESK. Deletions cut 4 bases from V and 3 bases from J, with 7 bases between. The CDR3 sequence is 12 residues long. The complete variable domain, with remaining parts taken from reference TRBV14 and TRBJ2-7, reads EAGVTQFPSHSVIEKGQTVTLRCDPISGHDNLYWYRRVMGKEIKFLLHFVKESKQDESGMPNNRFLAERTGGTYSTLKVQPAELEDSGVYFCASSPDFYEQYFGPGTRLTVT.

This chain connects TRBV7-9 to TRBJ1-4, with D tentatively TRBD1 (6 bases). Per the germline V gene, CDR1 is SEHNR and CDR2 is FQNEAQ (reference sequence). The CDR3 has 13 amino acids. Trimming removed 3 bases at V and 6 bases at J, with 8 bases between. The CDR3 loop reads CASSFEGDEKLFF. In DNA, the CDR3 is TGTGCCAGCAGCTTCGAGGGGGATGAAAAACTGTTTTTT.

The rearrangement joins TRBV6-5 to TRBJ2-3, with D unresolved. V lost 0 bases, J lost 3 bases, and 7 bases lay in between. Germline CDR1 and CDR2: MNHEY and SVGAGI. The CDR3 runs to 14 residues. As DNA, the CDR3 is TGTGCCAGCAGTTACTCCCTGGGGACAGATACGCAGTATTTT. Its translation is CASSYSLGTDTQYF.

The genes are TRBV9 and TRBJ1-4, with TRBD1 matching over 7 bases. Germline V lookup: CDR1 SGDLS, CDR2 YYNGEE. The CDR3 is 16 amino acids. Germline trimming cut 4 bases from V and 8 bases from J; bases unmatched to any gene: 14. As DNA, the CDR3 is TGTGCCAGCAGCTCACCGGGACAGTTAGGCCCGGAAAAACTGTTTTTT. Its protein product is CASSSPGQLGPEKLFF.

The chain is built from TRBV4-1 and TRBJ2-2; TRBD2 agrees at 10 bases. Germline trimming cut 5 bases from V and 0 bases from J; bases unmatched to any gene: 3. The CDR3 runs 16 residues. CDR1 and CDR2 (germline): MGHRA, YSYEKL. The chain's CDR3 is CASSVSGRTNTGELFF. The DNA for the CDR3 is TGCGCCAGCAGCGTTAGCGGGAGGACGAACACCGGGGAGCTGTTTTTT.

V and J are TRBV18 and TRBJ2-7; TRBD1 matches 10 bases. The length of the CDR3 is 16 residues. After removal of 4 bases from V and 3 bases from J, the junction contained 9 bases not matched to a gene. Germline values: CDR1 KGHSH, CDR2 LQKENI. In nucleotides, the CDR3 is TGTGCCAGCTCACTTAGGGCCGGGACAGGGGACTACGAGCAGTACTTC. Translated: CASSLRAGTGDYEQYF.

V gene TRBV7-3 combines with J gene TRBJ2-3; D gene ambiguous. This CDR3 has 14 residues. Per the germline V gene, CDR1 is SGHTA and CDR2 is FQGTGA. The V end lost 1 base, the J end lost 0 bases, and 5 bases lay between the germline ends. Written as DNA, the CDR3 is TGTGCCAGCAGCTTAATCGACAGCACAGATACGCAGTATTTT. Translating gives CASSLIDSTDTQYF.

The chain carries TRBV19 and TRBJ1-5; 9 positions match TRBD1. The germline gives CDR1 LNHDA, CDR2 SQIVND (reference sequence). Trimming cost V 7 bases and J 0 bases; bases outside gene matches: 4. There are 15 residues in the CDR3. The CDR3: CASKRTGDSNQPQHF. The CDR3 DNA sequence: TGTGCCAGTAAGCGGACAGGGGATAGCAATCAGCCCCAGCATTTT. The full variable domain, in which reference TRBV19 and TRBJ1-5 provide the parts outside the CDR3, is DGGITQSPKYLFRKEGQNVTLSCEQNLNHDAMYWYRQDPGQGLRLIYYSQIVNDFQKGDIAEGYSVSREKKESFPLTVTSAQKNPTAFYLCASKRTGDSNQPQHFGDGTRLSIL.

The chain is built from TRBV6-6 and TRBJ1-3; possible D gene TRBD1, 5 bases. This CDR3 has 14 residues. Between the trimmed V and J ends, which lost 2 bases and 2 bases, there was a span of 7 bases. The germline gives CDR1 MNHNY, CDR2 SVGAGI (reference sequence). The CDR3 DNA sequence: TGTGCCAGCAGTTACCAGGGTGCTGGAAACACCATATATTTT. Translating gives CASSYQGAGNTIYF.

This clone was seen only a few times. The identical CDR3 is also encoded by other nucleotide sequences in the sample. The chain has TRBV11-2 and TRBJ2-2, with D possibly TRBD2 on 5 matching bases. Germline assignment: CDR1 SGHAT and CDR2 FQNNGV. This CDR3 has 15 residues. V was trimmed by 1 base and J by 4 bases, leaving 10 bases between them. The chain's CDR3 is CASSLGLRGTGELFF. CDR3 DNA: TGTGCCAGCAGCTTAGGACTTCGGGGCACCGGGGAGCTGTTTTTT.

The rearrangement links TRBV11-1 to TRBJ1-2; D is undetermined. CDR3 length equals 13 residues. CDR1 is SGHAT, CDR2 FQDESV, per germline (reference sequence). Trimming pared 4 bases from V and 4 bases from J, leaving 10 bases between. CDR3 bases: TGTGCCAGCAGCTCGAGAGTGGGCTATGGCTACACCTTC. Protein sequence: CASSSRVGYGYTF. Looking up the rest from reference TRBV11-1 and TRBJ1-2 gives the full variable domain: EAEVAQSPRYKITEKSQAVAFWCDPISGHATLYWYRQILGQGPELLVQFQDESVVDDSQLPKDRFSAERLKGVDSTLKIQPAELGDSAMYLCASSSRVGYGYTFGSGTRLTVV.

The V call is TRBV11-1, the J call TRBJ1-1; 8 nucleotides match TRBD1. The germline V gene encodes CDR1 SGHAT and CDR2 FQDESV (reference sequence). Germline trimming cut 2 bases from V and 5 bases from J; bases unmatched to any gene: 7. The CDR3 sequence is 15 residues long. This CDR3 reads CASSLFQGAWTEAFF. Here the CDR3 DNA reads TGTGCCAGCAGCTTATTCCAGGGGGCATGGACTGAAGCTTTCTTT. Full variable domain (remainder filled in from reference TRBV11-1 and TRBJ1-1): EAEVAQSPRYKITEKSQAVAFWCDPISGHATLYWYRQILGQGPELLVQFQDESVVDDSQLPKDRFSAERLKGVDSTLKIQPAELGDSAMYLCASSLFQGAWTEAFFGQGTRLTVV.

The V call is TRBV4-1, the J call TRBJ2-7, with 10 bases matching TRBD2. J lost 0 bases, V lost 1 base, and 6 bases had no gene match. The CDR3 is made up of 17 amino acids. Germline V gene data show CDR1 as MGHRA and CDR2 as YSYEKL. The CDR3 DNA is TGCGCCAGCAGCCAAGCGCGCGCTAGCGGGAGCTCCTACGAGCAGTACTTC. Translation: CASSQARASGSSYEQYF.

The chain joins TRBV11-2 to TRBJ1-4; D unresolved. Trimming took off 5 bases at V and 3 bases at J, with 13 bases between the two ends. CDR3 length: 15 amino acids. Germline values: CDR1 SGHAT, CDR2 FQNNGV. CDR3 region: CASSPRRMSNEKLFF. The CDR3 nucleotides read TGTGCCAGCAGCCCGAGACGGATGTCTAATGAAAAACTGTTTTTT.

This clone was seen a few times. The DNA for the CDR3 is TGTGCCACCAGCAGAGGGCAGGCTGAACTGTTTTTT. Amino acids: CATSRGQAELFF. J is TRBJ1-4 and V is TRBV15; D gene ambiguous. V lost 1 base and J lost 12, with 9 bases in between. This CDR3 is built from 12 residues. Germline lookup yields CDR1 LNHNV and CDR2 YYDKDF (reference sequence).

The V and J genes are TRBV2 and TRBJ2-5, with TRBD1 matching 12 bases. Trimming cost V 8 bases and J 5 bases; bases outside gene matches: 9. The CDR3 has 15 amino acids. Germline assignment: CDR1 SNHLY and CDR2 FYNNEI. The CDR3: CASGAGTGGPETQYF. CDR3 in DNA: TGTGCCAGCGGAGCCGGGACAGGGGGCCCGGAGACCCAGTACTTC.

The V gene is TRBV10-2, the J gene TRBJ2-2; 10 bases line up with TRBD1. V was pared by 6 bases and J by 7 bases, with 8 bases of the junction left unmatched. The CDR3 runs to 15 residues. CDR1 and CDR2 from the germline V gene are WSHSY and SAAADI. Here the CDR3 reads CASSGTGDIDGELFF. CDR3 coding DNA: TGCGCCAGCAGCGGGACAGGGGATATCGACGGGGAGCTGTTTTTT.

A few counts support this clone. The V gene is TRBV15, the J gene TRBJ2-4; TRBD1 matches 9 bases. J was trimmed by 0 bases and V by 1 base; bases with no gene match: 7. This CDR3 is 18 amino acids long. The germline V gene has CDR1 LNHNV and CDR2 YYDKDF (reference sequence). CDR3 sequence (DNA): TGTGCCACCAGCAGAGCGGACACAGGGGGCGTAGCCAAAAACATTCAGTACTTC. Encoded protein: CATSRADTGGVAKNIQYF. The whole variable domain, remainder taken from reference TRBV15 and TRBJ2-4, is DAMVIQNPRYQVTQFGKPVTLSCSQTLNHNVMYWYQQKSSQAPKLLFHYYDKDFNNEADTPDNFQSRRPNTSFCFLDIRSPGLGDTAMYLCATSRADTGGVAKNIQYFGAGTRLSVL.

The V and J genes are TRBV29-1 and TRBJ2-2; D unclear. Per the germline V gene, CDR1 is SQVTM and CDR2 is ANQGSEA. V dropped 5 bases and J dropped 1 base, with 14 bases sitting between them. The CDR3 is 15 residues long. This CDR3 reads CSVPSKDGNTGELFF. As DNA, the CDR3 is TGCAGCGTTCCCTCCAAGGACGGGAACACCGGGGAGCTGTTTTTT.

V usage is TRBV4-3 and J usage is TRBJ2-7, with a weak D call TRBD1 (6 bases). The V gene lost 4 bases and the J gene lost 1 base, with 11 bases spanning the gap. The CDR3 has 14 residues. Germline assignment: CDR1 LGHNA and CDR2 YSLEER. The CDR3 reads CASSPGRGSYEQYF. The CDR3 DNA sequence: TGCGCCAGCAGCCCAGGCAGGGGATCCTACGAGCAGTACTTC.

The chain has TRBV10-3 and TRBJ1-1, with a possible D match to TRBD1 (6 bases). The V gene's germline CDR1 is ENHRY and CDR2 SYGVKD. This CDR3 region has 12 residues. Deletions cut 11 bases from V and 4 bases from J, with 14 bases between. CDR3 coding DNA: TGTGCCTCACAGGGAGGAGTCACTGAAGCTTTCTTT. Translated, it gives CASQGGVTEAFF.

The chain links TRBV5-1 to TRBJ2-5, with D perhaps matching TRBD1 (5 bases). This CDR3 has 16 amino acids. Germline CDR1 and CDR2: SGHRS and YFSETQ. V shed 0 bases and J shed 2 bases, with 14 bases lying between them. The CDR3 DNA follows: TGCGCCAGCAGCTTGGAACAGGCCCGTAGTCAAGAGACCCAGTACTTC. Encoded protein: CASSLEQARSQETQYF. Full variable domain (remainder filled in from reference TRBV5-1 and TRBJ2-5): KAGVTQTPRYLIKTRGQQVTLSCSPISGHRSVSWYQQTPGQGLQFLFEYFSETQRNKGNFPGRFSGRQFSNSRSEMNVSTLELGDSALYLCASSLEQARSQETQYFGPGTRLLVL.

The chain has TRBV4-3 and TRBJ2-3; D gene unclear. Trimming cost V 1 base and J 6 bases, with 8 bases left between them. The CDR3 loop spans 13 amino acids. Germline V gene data show CDR1 as LGHNA and CDR2 as YSLEER. CDR3 loop: CASSQAFGDTQYF. The CDR3 bases are TGCGCCAGCAGCCAAGCCTTCGGGGATACGCAGTATTTT.

This sequence joins TRBV7-2 and TRBJ1-1; D not resolved. CDR3 length: 14 amino acids. V was trimmed by 1 base and J by 0 bases, leaving 6 bases between them. CDR1 and CDR2 from the germline V gene are SGHTA and FQGNSA. The CDR3 spells CASSLGGMNTEAFF. CDR3 DNA: TGTGCCAGCAGCTTAGGAGGAATGAACACTGAAGCTTTCTTT.

This clone was observed once. V gene TRBV27 combines with J gene TRBJ1-6; TRBD1 might be the D (5 bases). This CDR3 is 13 amino acids long. Germline loops: CDR1 MNHEY, CDR2 SMNVEV (reference sequence). The V end lost 3 bases, the J end lost 10 bases, and 10 bases lay between the germline ends. The CDR3 sequence is CASSLVRDSPLHF. CDR3 DNA sequence: TGTGCCAGCAGTTTGGTCAGGGACTCACCCCTCCACTTT.

The chain combines TRBV9 with TRBJ2-3; D tentatively reads TRBD1 or TRBD2 (5 bases each). The germline CDR1 and CDR2 sequences are SGDLS and YYNGEE. This CDR3 spans 11 amino acids. V was cut by 7 bases and J by 9 bases, with 12 bases left in between. DNA for the CDR3: TGTGCCAGCGGTCGGGGCGGGACGCAGTATTTT. Its translation: CASGRGGTQYF.